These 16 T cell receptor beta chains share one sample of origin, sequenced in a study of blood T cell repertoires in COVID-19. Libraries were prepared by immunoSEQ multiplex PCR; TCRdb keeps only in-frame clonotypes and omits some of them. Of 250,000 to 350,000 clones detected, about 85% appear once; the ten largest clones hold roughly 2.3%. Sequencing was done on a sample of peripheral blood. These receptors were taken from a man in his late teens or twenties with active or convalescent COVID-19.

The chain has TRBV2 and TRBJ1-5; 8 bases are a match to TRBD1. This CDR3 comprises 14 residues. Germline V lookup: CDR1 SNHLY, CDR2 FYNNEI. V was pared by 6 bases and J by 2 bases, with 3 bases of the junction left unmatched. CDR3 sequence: CASSATGGNQPQHF. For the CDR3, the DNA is TGTGCCAGCAGCGCGACAGGGGGCAATCAGCCCCAGCATTTT.

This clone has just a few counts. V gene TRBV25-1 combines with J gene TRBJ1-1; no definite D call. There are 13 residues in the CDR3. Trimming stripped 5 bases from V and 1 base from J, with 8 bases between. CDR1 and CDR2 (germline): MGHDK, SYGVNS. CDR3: CASSPRGNTEAFF. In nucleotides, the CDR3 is TGTGCCAGCAGTCCCCGAGGGAACACTGAAGCTTTCTTT.

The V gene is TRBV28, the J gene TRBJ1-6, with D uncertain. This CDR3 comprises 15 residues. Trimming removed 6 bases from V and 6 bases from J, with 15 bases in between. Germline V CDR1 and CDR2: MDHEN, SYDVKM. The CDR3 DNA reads TGTGCCAGCAGCACTGGGCAAACCTTTAATTCACCCCTCCACTTT. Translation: CASSTGQTFNSPLHF.

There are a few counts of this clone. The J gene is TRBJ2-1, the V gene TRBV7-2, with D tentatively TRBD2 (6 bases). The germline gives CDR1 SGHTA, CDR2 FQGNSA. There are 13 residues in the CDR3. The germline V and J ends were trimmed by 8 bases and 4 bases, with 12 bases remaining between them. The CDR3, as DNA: TGTGCCAGCGGGGACTCGGTATACAATGAGCAGTTCTTC. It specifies CASGDSVYNEQFF.

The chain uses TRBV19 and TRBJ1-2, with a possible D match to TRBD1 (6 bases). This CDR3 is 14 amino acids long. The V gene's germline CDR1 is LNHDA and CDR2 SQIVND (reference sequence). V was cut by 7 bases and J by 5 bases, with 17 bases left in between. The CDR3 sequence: CASTRGALRYGYTF. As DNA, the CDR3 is TGTGCCAGTACCCGGGGGGCTTTACGATATGGCTACACCTTC. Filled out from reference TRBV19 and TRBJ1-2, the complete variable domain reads DGGITQSPKYLFRKEGQNVTLSCEQNLNHDAMYWYRQDPGQGLRLIYYSQIVNDFQKGDIAEGYSVSREKKESFPLTVTSAQKNPTAFYLCASTRGALRYGYTFGSGTRLTVV.

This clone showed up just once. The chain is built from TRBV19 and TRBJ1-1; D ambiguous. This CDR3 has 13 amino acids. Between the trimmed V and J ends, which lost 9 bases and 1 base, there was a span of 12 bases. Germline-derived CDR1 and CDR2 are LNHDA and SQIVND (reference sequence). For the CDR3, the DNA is TGTGCCAGCGCCCGGAGTCCGAACACTGAAGCTTTCTTT. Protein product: CASARSPNTEAFF. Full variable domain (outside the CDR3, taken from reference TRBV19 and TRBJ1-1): DGGITQSPKYLFRKEGQNVTLSCEQNLNHDAMYWYRQDPGQGLRLIYYSQIVNDFQKGDIAEGYSVSREKKESFPLTVTSAQKNPTAFYLCASARSPNTEAFFGQGTRLTVV.

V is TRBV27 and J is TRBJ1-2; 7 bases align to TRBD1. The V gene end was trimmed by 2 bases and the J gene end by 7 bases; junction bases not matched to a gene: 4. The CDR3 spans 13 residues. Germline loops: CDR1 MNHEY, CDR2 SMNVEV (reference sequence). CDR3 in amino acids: CASSLKGAGGYTF. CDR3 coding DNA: TGTGCCAGCAGTTTAAAGGGGGCGGGTGGCTACACCTTC.

CDR3 nucleotide sequence: TGTGCCACCAGCAGAGATGAGGGGGCGCTAACTTTCTTT. Amino acids: CATSRDEGALTFF. The chain uses TRBV15 and TRBJ1-1; 7 bases match TRBD1. Germline CDR1 reads LNHNV; CDR2 reads YYDKDF (reference sequence). The junction had 7 bases not matched to a gene; V was cut back by 0 bases and J by 12 bases. CDR3 length: 13 amino acids.

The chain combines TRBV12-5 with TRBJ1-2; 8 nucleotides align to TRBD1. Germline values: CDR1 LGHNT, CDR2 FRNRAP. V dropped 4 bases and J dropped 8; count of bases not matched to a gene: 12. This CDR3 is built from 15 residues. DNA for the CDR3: TGTGCTAGTGGTTCGGGACAGGCCCTGAGAGAAGGCTACACCTTC. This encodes CASGSGQALREGYTF.

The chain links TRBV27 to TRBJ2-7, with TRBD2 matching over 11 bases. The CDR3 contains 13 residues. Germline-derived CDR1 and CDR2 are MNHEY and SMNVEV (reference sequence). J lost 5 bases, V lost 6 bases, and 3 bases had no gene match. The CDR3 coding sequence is TGTGCCAGCAGAACTAGCGGGAGCCACGAGCAGTACTTC. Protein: CASRTSGSHEQYF.

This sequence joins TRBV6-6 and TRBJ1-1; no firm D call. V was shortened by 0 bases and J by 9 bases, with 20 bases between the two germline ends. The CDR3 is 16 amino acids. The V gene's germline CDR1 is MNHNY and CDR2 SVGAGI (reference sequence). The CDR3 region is CASSYSVRKVVSQAFF. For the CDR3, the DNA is TGTGCCAGCAGTTACTCGGTGAGGAAGGTGGTGAGCCAAGCTTTCTTT.

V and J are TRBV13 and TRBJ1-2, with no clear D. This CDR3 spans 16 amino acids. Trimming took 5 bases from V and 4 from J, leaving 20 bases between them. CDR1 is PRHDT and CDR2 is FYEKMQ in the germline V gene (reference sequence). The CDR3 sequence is CASSPRVPGEGYGYTF. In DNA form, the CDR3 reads TGTGCCAGCAGCCCTAGGGTCCCCGGGGAGGGCTATGGCTACACCTTC.

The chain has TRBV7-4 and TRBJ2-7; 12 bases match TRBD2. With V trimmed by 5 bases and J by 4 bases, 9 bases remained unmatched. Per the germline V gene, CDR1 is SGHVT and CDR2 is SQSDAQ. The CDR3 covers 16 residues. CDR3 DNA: TGTGCCAGCAGCCAACCTACTAGCGGGAGGTGGTACGAGCAGTACTTC. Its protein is CASSQPTSGRWYEQYF.

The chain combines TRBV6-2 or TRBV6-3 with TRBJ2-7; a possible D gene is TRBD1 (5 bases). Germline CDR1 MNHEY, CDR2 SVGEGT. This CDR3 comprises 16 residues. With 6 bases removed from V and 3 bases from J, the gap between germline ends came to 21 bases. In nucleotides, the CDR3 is TGTGCCAGCAGCCCCCGACAGAGCCTTGGCCGCTACGAGCAGTACTTC. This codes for CASSPRQSLGRYEQYF.

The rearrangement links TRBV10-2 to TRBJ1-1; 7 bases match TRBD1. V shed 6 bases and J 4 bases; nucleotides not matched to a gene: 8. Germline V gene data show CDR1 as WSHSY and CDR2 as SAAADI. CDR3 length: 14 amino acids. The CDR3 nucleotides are TGCGCCAGCAGAAAGACAGGGCCAGCCACTGAAGCTTTCTTT. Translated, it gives CASRKTGPATEAFF.

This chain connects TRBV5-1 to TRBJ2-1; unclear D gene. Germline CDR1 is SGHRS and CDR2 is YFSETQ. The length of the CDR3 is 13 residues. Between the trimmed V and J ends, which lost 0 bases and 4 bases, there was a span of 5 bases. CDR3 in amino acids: CASSLGHYNEQFF. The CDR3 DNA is TGCGCCAGCAGCTTGGGACATTACAATGAGCAGTTCTTC.